The rows below give T cell receptor beta chains drawn from one sample of a study of cytomegalovirus exposure and HLA in healthy donors. Clones were read by immunoSEQ multiplex PCR, and TCRdb kept only the in-frame ones, dropping some. In the table there are 100,000 to 120,000 clones, 75% to 80% of which are singletons. Sequencing used PBMCs. The receptors stem from a woman in her 30s in good health and CMV-seronegative. Both conserved end residues are part of each CDR3. The order of the fields is V gene, J gene, D gene, clone size, CDR3 protein, CDR3 DNA. D genes are given only for firm matches. Clone sizes are given selectively: once, few, many, or a class where the clone is expanded.

V: TRBV7-2; J: TRBJ2-2; D: TRBD2; size: -; CDR3: CASSLARAGGLRGELFF; DNA: TGTGCCAGCAGCTTAGCGCGGGCGGGAGGTCTAAGAGGGGAGCTGTTTTTT
V: TRBV9; J: TRBJ1-6; D: -; size: -; CDR3: CASSPSGSLSNSPLHF; DNA: TGTGCCAGCAGCCCATCAGGGTCGTTGAGCAATTCACCCCTCCACTTT
V: TRBV6-5; J: TRBJ1-5; D: TRBD1; size: -; CDR3: CASSYSPGGGQPQHF; DNA: TGTGCCAGCAGTTACTCGCCAGGGGGCGGCCAGCCCCAGCATTTT
V: TRBV7-9; J: TRBJ2-3; D: -; size: -; CDR3: CASSLARGSTDTQYF; DNA: TGTGCCAGCAGCTTAGCACGGGGAAGCACAGATACGCAGTATTTT
V: TRBV20-1; J: TRBJ1-2; D: TRBD1; size: few; CDR3: CSVRQGITF; DNA: TGCAGTGTTCGACAGGGGATCACCTTC
V: TRBV28; J: TRBJ2-6; D: -; size: -; CDR3: CASKQVTGANVLTF; DNA: TGTGCCAGTAAACAGGTGACTGGGGCCAACGTCCTGACTTTC
V: TRBV11-2; J: TRBJ1-1; D: -; size: -; CDR3: CASSLTGLSEAFF; DNA: TGTGCCAGCAGCTTGACCGGGTTGAGTGAAGCTTTCTTT
V: TRBV30; J: TRBJ1-6; D: -; size: -; CDR3: CAWSVSGMPLHF; DNA: TGTGCCTGGAGTGTATCGGGGATGCCCCTCCACTTT
V: TRBV9; J: TRBJ2-7; D: TRBD2; size: -; CDR3: CASSAAGEFDYEQYF; DNA: TGTGCCAGCAGCGCAGCGGGAGAATTTGACTACGAGCAGTACTTC
V: TRBV4-2; J: TRBJ2-2; D: TRBD2; size: -; CDR3: CASSQEGLAGGHAGELFF; DNA: TGTGCCAGCAGCCAAGAGGGACTAGCGGGGGGGCACGCCGGGGAGCTGTTTTTT
V: TRBV30; J: TRBJ1-5; D: -; size: -; CDR3: CAWSGGPNQPQHF; DNA: TGTGCCTGGAGTGGAGGGCCCAATCAGCCCCAGCATTTT
V: TRBV4-2; J: TRBJ2-1; D: -; size: -; CDR3: CASSQDLRAEGEQFF; DNA: TGTGCCAGCAGCCAAGATCTACGGGCGGAGGGTGAGCAGTTCTTC
V: TRBV30; J: TRBJ1-1; D: TRBD1; size: -; CDR3: CAWSVWGRGTGRNTEAFF; DNA: TGTGCCTGGAGTGTATGGGGAAGGGGGACAGGACGGAACACTGAAGCTTTCTTT
V: TRBV5-1; J: TRBJ1-5; D: TRBD1; size: -; CDR3: CASSRSGTGGQPQHF; DNA: TGCGCCAGCAGCCGGAGTGGGACAGGGGGTCAGCCCCAGCATTTT
V: TRBV5-1; J: TRBJ1-2; D: -; size: -; CDR3: CASSWTTGSRGVGYTF; DNA: TGCGCCAGCAGCTGGACTACCGGGAGCCGGGGGGTCGGCTACACCTTC
V: TRBV28; J: TRBJ2-1; D: -; size: -; CDR3: CAVQRGTEQFF; DNA: TGTGCCGTACAAAGGGGAACTGAGCAGTTCTTC
V: TRBV18; J: TRBJ1-1; D: -; size: -; CDR3: CASSPQKGLNTEAFF; DNA: TGTGCCAGCTCGCCTCAAAAGGGGTTGAACACTGAAGCTTTCTTT
V: TRBV11-2; J: TRBJ2-7; D: TRBD1; size: -; CDR3: CASSLGRGQYEQYF; DNA: TGTGCCAGCAGCTTAGGCAGGGGGCAGTACGAGCAGTACTTC
V: TRBV16; J: TRBJ2-7; D: TRBD1; size: few; CDR3: CASSQSIQGAYEQYF; DNA: TGTGCCAGCAGCCAATCTATCCAGGGGGCCTACGAGCAGTACTTC
V: TRBV29-1; J: TRBJ1-2; D: TRBD1; size: -; CDR3: CSVETDRAGYGYTF; DNA: TGCAGCGTTGAGACGGACAGGGCGGGCTATGGCTACACCTTC
V: TRBV19; J: TRBJ2-1; D: TRBD1; size: few; CDR3: CASKPDRGRGSNGRSSYNEQFF; DNA: TGTGCCAGTAAACCGGACAGGGGGCGCGGGTCTAACGGTCGGAGCTCCTACAATGAGCAGTTCTTC
V: TRBV4-3; J: TRBJ1-5; D: TRBD1; size: few; CDR3: CASSQRTGSKNQPQHF; DNA: TGCGCCAGCAGCCAAAGGACAGGGAGCAAAAATCAGCCCCAGCATTTT
V: TRBV13; J: TRBJ2-7; D: -; size: -; CDR3: CASSPKRPSYSYEQYF; DNA: TGTGCCAGCAGCCCGAAGAGGCCCTCTTACTCCTACGAGCAGTACTTC
V: TRBV6-5; J: TRBJ1-2; D: TRBD1; size: -; CDR3: CASSYTPGQGVRYTF; DNA: TGTGCCAGCAGTTACACCCCGGGACAGGGGGTTCGCTACACCTTC
V: TRBV5-1; J: TRBJ1-2; D: TRBD1; size: -; CDR3: CASSSNTGVGYGYTF; DNA: TGCGCCAGCAGCTCGAACACAGGGGTAGGATATGGCTACACCTTC
V: TRBV4-3; J: TRBJ2-7; D: -; size: -; CDR3: CASSQGPSGVGNYEQYF; DNA: TGCGCCAGCAGCCAAGGCCCTTCGGGGGTAGGGAACTACGAGCAGTACTTC